Described below is a single T cell receptor beta chain sequence and its context. Its antigen is still unknown. To determine HCMV serostatus, a commercial ELISA kit was used to detect HCMV-specific IgG in serum. Ficoll density gradient centrifugation was used to isolate peripheral blood mononuclear cells from blood. This specimen belongs to a study of T cells expressing NK-cell markers (dated by TCRdb to the early 2020s). Some background on the complete study: Fewer than ten donors provided sorted CD3+CD56+NKG2C+, CD3+CD56+NKG2C- and CD3+CD56-NKG2C+ T-cell subsets, whose TCR beta-chain repertoires were profiled. Of the eight sequenced donors, seven were found to be HCMV-seropositive and one was found to be HCMV-seronegative. The eight sequenced donors were randomly selected healthy volunteers, three men and five women. The libraries were sequenced on Illumina HiSeq 2000/2500, MiSeq or NextSeq, producing 2 x 150 bp reads.

On the study overall, not on this receptor specifically: Whether the expanded NKG2C-expressing T cell clones were specific for HCMV antigens was left unclear. In a handful of donors, the dominant CD3+CD56+NKG2C+ clonotypes ranked among the top 10 CD8+ clonotypes, making up about 1.0-8% of CD8+ T cells. Those dominant clonotypes were again the most abundant among CD3+CD56-NKG2C+ cells in several donors, at roughly 28.3-60.1%.

From the germline V gene, CDR1 is LGHNT and CDR2 is FRNRAP. The CDR3, cysteine through phenylalanine, is 13 amino acids long. The entry carries no DNA sequence. Sequencing was carried out with an Illumina HiSeq 2000. The TCR beta cDNA libraries were made using 5'RACE template switching, a step that added both a universal primer site and unique molecular identifiers. cDNA synthesis was primed from the TCR beta constant segment, followed by two successive PCR amplification steps. The original pipeline was this. MIGEC was used to demultiplex reads and group the reads by UMI, and MiTCR was used to assemble and quantify clonotypes. To remove erroneous sequences, TCR cDNA sequences were retained only when supported by two or more reads. The tcR package was used for downstream repertoire analysis, and clonotypes were matched between fractions using CDR3 nucleotide sequence together with V segment. VDJmatch was used to annotate antigen specificity against VDJdb, with one amino acid substitution in CDR3 allowed. TCRdb reprocessed the reads, reporting each CDR3 protein sequence once and no DNA. The V and J calls here are based on TCRdb, not the publication. The sample table includes some 500,000 distinct CDR3 sequences. The ten largest account for 1.4% of the sample.

The chain is made from TRBV12-5 and TRBJ2-7. The specimen was blood T cells: a sorted CD56 or NKG2C T cell subset, CD4+ or CD8+ T cells, or bulk PBMC T cells (not recorded which). This receptor was obtained from a woman aged 45-65 years in good health. Donor details come from another sample of the same person, matched by shared clones. The CDR3 region: CASGFGEAYEQYF. This CDR3, with the reference TRBV12-5 and TRBJ2-7 proteins standing in past its ends, gives the full variable domain DARVTQTPRHKVTEMGQEVTMRCQPILGHNTVFWYRQTMMQGLELLAYFRNRAPLDDSGMPKDRFSAEMPDATLATLKIQPSEPRDSAVYFCASGFGEAYEQYFGPGTRLTVT.